Listed here is a single T cell receptor (beta chain). Time point denoted: after trial treatment. Treatment denoted: LDRT plus nivolumab, ipilimumab, low-dose cyclophosphamide and aspirin (RACIN trial). Alpha and beta chains were covered, as first-strand cDNA relied on TRAV- and TRBV-specific primers. A constant-region primer paired with the V-primer adapter amplified TCRs over about 19 PCR cycles. mRNA isolates were amplified via in vitro transcription. TCRdb re-derived calls from the reads in MiXCR, one entry per CDR3 protein. The repertoire holds roughly 95,000 distinct CDR3 sequences, with approximately 22% as singletons. This CDR3 region has 15 residues. CDR1 and CDR2 from the germline V gene are KGHSH and LQKENI. The ends were cut back, 6 bases at V and 4 bases at J, with 16 bases in the middle. The data originate from a study of low-dose radiotherapy and immunotherapy resistance in tumors. Study background: Each fraction for Cohort 1 was 0.5 Gy, given every 2 weeks, and the total came to 6.5 Gy.

This chain links TRBV18 with TRBJ2-1, with D maybe TRBD2 (5 bases). The TCR originated in a female donor with ovarian cancer. Sequenced here: PBMCs, sampled after low-dose radiotherapy plus immunotherapy. Here the CDR3 DNA reads TGTGCCAGCTCGAACCGAAGAGCGGAATACAATGAGCAGTTCTTC. This codes for CASSNRRAEYNEQFF.